One and the same sample provided the 25 T cell receptor beta chains below, sequenced in a study of T-cell reconstitution after alpha-beta-depleted transplantation in children. Preparation of the TCRbeta library used unique molecular identifiers. TCRdb used MiXCR to reprocess the PCR reads, holding one entry per CDR3 protein. This sample has a few hundred thousand distinct CDR3 sequences, with around 25% found just once. Sequenced here: PBMCs, mostly from graft donor cells, sampled 180 days after TCRalphabeta/CD19-depleted stem cell transplant. Every receptor here comes from a male patient younger than 18 who had a stem cell transplant for acute lymphoblastic leukemia, so the T cells may come from the graft donor.

This clonotype has more than one count but fewer than ten. The chain recombines TRBV7-2 with TRBJ2-1; TRBD2 might be the D (5 bases). Germline lookup yields CDR1 SGHTA and CDR2 FQGNSA. The V and J ends lost 2 bases and 9 bases respectively, with 14 bases between them. This CDR3 is 14 amino acids long. The CDR3 loop is CASSLKGYSAEQFF. Here the CDR3 DNA reads TGTGCCAGCAGCTTAAAAGGGTATAGCGCTGAGCAGTTCTTC. The whole variable domain, filled in from reference TRBV7-2 and TRBJ2-1, reads GAGVSQSPSNKVTEKGKDVELRCDPISGHTALYWYRQSLGQGLEFLIYFQGNSAPDKSGLPSDRFSAERTGGSVSTLTIQRTQQEDSAVYLCASSLKGYSAEQFFGPGTRLTVL.

The chain is built from TRBV7-9 and TRBJ2-3, with TRBD2 matching over 12 bases. Germline V gene sequence: CDR1 SEHNR, CDR2 FQNEAQ (reference sequence). V trimming: 5 bases; J trimming: 2 bases; junction bases outside the gene matches: 5. This CDR3 has 16 residues. The CDR3 loop reads CASSGRLAGATDTQYF. CDR3 coding DNA: TGTGCCAGCAGCGGCCGACTAGCGGGAGCCACAGATACGCAGTATTTT.

The chain joins TRBV7-9 to TRBJ2-3; either TRBD1 or TRBD2 may supply D (5 bases each). This CDR3 comprises 17 residues. Trimming removed 4 bases from V and 2 bases from J, with 19 bases in between. The germline gives CDR1 SEHNR, CDR2 FQNEAQ (reference sequence). CDR3 sequence (DNA): TGTGCCAGCAGCTACTTTCCAGAGGGGCTGCACACAGATACGCAGTATTTT. This translates into CASSYFPEGLHTDTQYF. The complete variable domain, with remaining parts taken from reference TRBV7-9 and TRBJ2-3, reads DTGVSQNPRHKITKRGQNVTFRCDPISEHNRLYWYRQTLGQGPEFLTYFQNEAQLEKSRLLSDRFSAERPKGSFSTLEIQRTEQGDSAMYLCASSYFPEGLHTDTQYFGPGTRLTVL.

This clonotype was recorded a few times. V usage is TRBV5-4 and J usage is TRBJ2-1; 7 bases map to TRBD2. The CDR3 is 15 amino acids. Trimming removed 4 bases from V and 4 bases from J; junction bases left unmatched: 8. Germline CDR1 is SGHNT and CDR2 is YYREEE (reference sequence). The CDR3, as DNA: TGTGCCAGCAGCGCTAGCGGAAACGGGTACAATGAGCAGTTCTTC. Protein: CASSASGNGYNEQFF.

This clonotype occurred a few times. This chain connects TRBV11-3 to TRBJ2-1, with D maybe TRBD1 (5 bases). Trimming removed 5 bases from V and 9 bases from J, with 8 bases in between. From germline, CDR1 is SGHNT and CDR2 YENEEA. The CDR3 spans 11 residues. Here the CDR3 reads CASSRGSEQFF. The DNA for the CDR3 is TGTGCCAGCAGCAGGGGTAGTGAGCAGTTCTTC.

The table lists this clonotype with a count of one. The chain combines TRBV11-2 with TRBJ2-6, with D possibly being TRBD1 (5 bases). With 2 bases removed from V and 0 bases from J, the gap between germline ends came to 14 bases. From germline, CDR1 is SGHAT and CDR2 FQNNGV. The CDR3 runs to 18 residues. The CDR3 spells CASSLRGKGPSGANVLTF. The CDR3 nucleotides are TGTGCCAGCAGCTTAAGGGGAAAGGGCCCCTCTGGGGCCAACGTCCTGACTTTC.

This clonotype was seen only once. V usage is TRBV11-1 and J usage is TRBJ2-3; D unresolved. CDR3 size: 15 residues. Germline lookup yields CDR1 SGHAT and CDR2 FQDESV (reference sequence). V was cut by 7 bases and J by 6 bases, with 20 bases left in between. This CDR3 is CASKPPPDGRDTQYF. In nucleotides, the CDR3 is TGTGCCAGCAAACCTCCTCCAGACGGAAGGGATACGCAGTATTTT.

V gene TRBV2 combines with J gene TRBJ2-1; 13 nucleotides agree with TRBD2. After removal of 6 bases from V and 9 bases from J, the junction contained 5 bases not matched to a gene. The germline V gene encodes CDR1 SNHLY and CDR2 FYNNEI. CDR3 length equals 14 residues. CDR3 nucleotides: TGTGCCAGCAGACCTGGACTAGCGGGAGTTGAGCAGTTCTTC. This translates into CASRPGLAGVEQFF.

This clonotype appeared a single time. The genes are TRBV20-1 and TRBJ1-5, with D unclear. The CDR3 sequence is 14 residues long. Trimming stripped 0 bases from V and 3 bases from J, with 9 bases between. Per germline, CDR1 DFQATT and CDR2 SNEGSKA (reference sequence). The CDR3 DNA reads as TGCAGTGCTAGAGAAGGGCTTTACAATCAGCCCCAGCATTTT. Protein sequence: CSAREGLYNQPQHF.

The genes are TRBV3-1 and TRBJ2-2; tentative D call: TRBD2 (6 bases). CDR3 size: 14 residues. The V end was cut by 6 bases, the J end by 6 bases, with 14 bases between. Germline V lookup: CDR1 LGHDT, CDR2 YNNKEL (reference sequence). CDR3 coding DNA: TGTGCCAGCAGAGAACGGGACTCCTCCGGGGAGCTGTTTTTT. It translates to CASRERDSSGELFF.

This clonotype was found a few times. The J gene is TRBJ2-2, the V gene TRBV20-1; maybe TRBD2 (5 bases). Germline V CDR1 and CDR2: DFQATT, SNEGSKA (reference sequence). This CDR3 is 15 amino acids long. Trimming shortened V by 3 bases and J by 2 bases, and 13 bases separated the two germline ends. CDR3 in amino acids: CSASNFRGNTGELFF. DNA of the CDR3: TGCAGTGCTAGCAACTTCCGGGGAAACACCGGGGAGCTGTTTTTT.

The genes are TRBV5-1 and TRBJ2-7; 8 bases line up with TRBD1. The CDR3 contains 15 residues. Germline CDR1 is SGHRS and CDR2 is YFSETQ. The ends lost 3 bases at V and 5 bases at J; junction bases unmatched: 10. The DNA of the CDR3 is TGCGCCAGCAGCTCGCCAGCGGACAGGGCAGACGAGCAGTACTTC. Its translation: CASSSPADRADEQYF. The full variable domain, rest sourced from reference TRBV5-1 and TRBJ2-7, is KAGVTQTPRYLIKTRGQQVTLSCSPISGHRSVSWYQQTPGQGLQFLFEYFSETQRNKGNFPGRFSGRQFSNSRSEMNVSTLELGDSALYLCASSSPADRADEQYFGPGTRLTVT.

This chain links TRBV12-3 or TRBV12-4 with TRBJ2-3; 10 bases line up with TRBD2. V shed 7 bases, J shed 7 bases, and the junction held 8 bases outside the gene matches. The CDR3 runs 14 residues. In DNA, the CDR3 is TGTGCCAGCAACCAACGGACTAGCGGTAATACGCAGTATTTT. Translation gives CASNQRTSGNTQYF.

This clonotype was counted only a few times. This chain's CDR3 is CAISGETGYNEQFF. Written as DNA, the CDR3 is TGTGCCATCAGTGGGGAGACCGGCTACAATGAGCAGTTCTTC. This chain links TRBV10-3 with TRBJ2-1; D might be TRBD2 (5 bases). This CDR3 has 14 residues. Between the trimmed V and J ends, which lost 4 bases and 3 bases, there was a span of 10 bases. Per the germline V gene, CDR1 is ENHRY and CDR2 is SYGVKD.

The J gene is TRBJ1-2, the V gene TRBV5-5, with 8 positions matching TRBD1. The trim removed 3 bases at V and 0 bases at J, leaving 7 bases unmatched. CDR3 length equals 16 residues. Germline values: CDR1 SGHKS, CDR2 YYEKEE (reference sequence). CDR3 protein: CASSSRQGRANYGYTF. The CDR3 DNA follows: TGTGCCAGCAGCTCGAGACAGGGGAGGGCTAACTATGGCTACACCTTC.

This clonotype was recorded once. The rearrangement links TRBV4-2 to TRBJ2-1, with 15 bases lining up with TRBD2. With 4 bases clipped from V and 3 bases from J, the junction kept 4 bases outside the gene matches. Germline CDR1 reads LGHNA; CDR2 reads YNFKEQ. CDR3 length equals 17 residues. The CDR3 sequence: CASSPVGLAGGYNEQFF. In nucleotides, the CDR3 is TGTGCCAGCAGCCCAGTGGGACTAGCGGGAGGCTACAATGAGCAGTTCTTC.

V and J are TRBV5-1 and TRBJ2-5; D remains ambiguous. Trimming took off 4 bases at V and 5 bases at J, with 15 bases between the two ends. The CDR3 length is 14 residues. The V gene's germline CDR1 is SGHRS and CDR2 YFSETQ. CDR3 in amino acids: CASSPKRTDETQYF. The CDR3 DNA is TGCGCCAGCAGCCCCAAAAGGACCGATGAGACCCAGTACTTC.

The chain is built from TRBV21-1 and TRBJ2-7; whether TRBD1, the table's D call, matches the DNA was not checked. TRBV21-1 is recorded as a pseudogene. The CDR3 has 13 residues. CDR3 DNA: TGTGCCAGCAGCGACGGGACAGGGGTCGAGCAGTACTTC. Its protein is CASSDGTGVEQYF.

This clonotype was seen ten or more times. The chain links TRBV20-1 to TRBJ1-5; D remains unclear. V was shortened by 1 base and J by 0 bases, with 4 bases between the two germline ends. The CDR3 is 13 residues long. In germline, CDR1 is DFQATT, CDR2 SNEGSKA (reference sequence). In DNA form, the CDR3 reads TGCAGTGCTAGAGCGTATAGCAATCAGCCCCAGCATTTT. Its translation is CSARAYSNQPQHF.

J is TRBJ2-7 and V is TRBV4-1, with unresolved D. The CDR3 covers 15 residues. V lost 0 bases to trimming and J lost 4 bases, with 13 bases between them. Germline assignment: CDR1 MGHRA and CDR2 YSYEKL. The DNA of the CDR3 is TGCGCCAGCAGCCAAGATTCCTACGAGCAGTACGAGCAGTACTTC. The encoded protein is CASSQDSYEQYEQYF.

Only a few counts were recorded for this clonotype. The chain employs TRBV19 and TRBJ2-1; no firm D call. CDR3 size: 14 residues. Germline V gives CDR1 LNHDA, CDR2 SQIVND (reference sequence). Trimming cost V 6 bases and J 0 bases, with 9 bases left between them. The CDR3 is CASSGLSSYNEQFF. The CDR3 DNA reads as TGTGCCAGTAGCGGATTAAGCTCCTACAATGAGCAGTTCTTC. Supplemented by reference TRBV19 and TRBJ2-1, the full variable domain reads DGGITQSPKYLFRKEGQNVTLSCEQNLNHDAMYWYRQDPGQGLRLIYYSQIVNDFQKGDIAEGYSVSREKKESFPLTVTSAQKNPTAFYLCASSGLSSYNEQFFGPGTRLTVL.

J is TRBJ2-2 and V is TRBV4-1; D possibly corresponds to TRBD2 (5 bases). CDR1 MGHRA and CDR2 YSYEKL come from the germline V gene. This CDR3 has 15 residues. V was cut by 3 bases and J by 1 base, with 9 bases left in between. CDR3 sequence reads: CASSQPSLNTGELFF. The DNA for the CDR3 is TGCGCCAGCAGCCAGCCTAGCCTGAACACCGGGGAGCTGTTTTTT.

The chain is built from TRBV20-1 and TRBJ2-1; 11 positions match TRBD2. V dropped 4 bases and J dropped 7; count of bases not matched to a gene: 6. CDR1 DFQATT and CDR2 SNEGSKA come from the germline V gene (reference sequence). CDR3 length: 14 residues. The CDR3 reads CSATTSGSLNEQFF. Here the CDR3 DNA reads TGCAGTGCTACCACTAGCGGGAGTTTGAATGAGCAGTTCTTC.

The rearrangement links TRBV2 to TRBJ2-7; no definite D call. This CDR3 has 14 residues. Germline CDR1 and CDR2: SNHLY and FYNNEI. The V gene lost 5 bases and the J gene lost 3 bases, with 14 bases spanning the gap. The CDR3 DNA reads TGTGCCAGCAGTAAATCACAGACCCTCTACGAGCAGTACTTC. Amino acid sequence: CASSKSQTLYEQYF.

With respect to this clonotype: This clone may be a read error of a much larger clone one base away. This chain joins TRBV12-3 or TRBV12-4 and TRBJ1-3, with a tentative D call TRBD1 (6 bases). The CDR3 is made up of 15 amino acids. Here the CDR3 reads CDSSRTAISGNTIYF. DNA for the CDR3: TGTGACAGCAGTAGGACAGCTATCTCTGGAAACACCATATATTTT.